This TCR beta chain was captured in a study of blood T cell repertoires in COVID-19. With 7 bases clipped from V and 4 bases from J, the junction kept 6 bases outside the gene matches. Germline values: CDR1 SQVTM, CDR2 ANQGSEA. The CDR3 loop spans 12 amino acids. The data were produced by immunoSEQ multiplex PCR, yet TCRdb's version contains in-frame clones alone and is incomplete. This table holds some 380,000 clones, approximately 88% found once. Material: PBMCs or T cells enriched from blood (not recorded which). The chain recombines TRBV29-1 with TRBJ1-1; 7 bases agree with TRBD1. This TCR came from a woman aged 40 to 50 with acute COVID-19. The CDR3 loop reads CSGGDRATEAFF. The CDR3 bases are TGCAGCGGTGGAGACAGGGCCACTGAAGCTTTCTTT.